Listed below are T cell receptor beta chains from one sample, sequenced in a study of breast tumors, draining lymph nodes, adjacent tissues. TCRdb re-analysed the multiplex PCR reads in MiXCR, keeping a single row per CDR3 protein. The data show about 80,000 distinct CDR3 sequences, roughly a fifth seen once. Sequencing input: axillary lymph node tissue. The receptors come from a female donor with breast cancer. Some clones in this sample may be carry-over from other donors' samples. The CDR3 runs from the conserved cysteine through the conserved F or W. The order of the fields is clone size, V gene, D gene, J gene, CDR3 protein, CDR3 DNA. D genes are given only for firm matches. Each size is how often the clone was seen (once, few, many) or a class if it is expanded.

many,TRBV5-4,-,TRBJ1-3,CASSFKAGSTGNTIYF,TGTGCCAGCAGCTTCAAGGCGGGTTCGACTGGAAACACCATATATTTT
many,TRBV4-1,-,TRBJ2-7,CASSQDGKYEQYF,TGCGCCAGCAGCCAAGACGGTAAATACGAGCAGTACTTC
many,TRBV20-1,TRBD2,TRBJ2-2,CSASVSGRGWDTGELFF,TGCAGTGCTAGTGTTAGCGGGAGAGGCTGGGACACCGGGGAGCTGTTTTTT
many,TRBV20-1,-,TRBJ2-1,CSALLRRASEQFF,TGCAGTGCTCTGTTGCGCCGGGCAAGTGAGCAGTTCTTC
many,TRBV28,-,TRBJ1-2,CASSSRYGYTF,TGTGCCAGCAGTTCGAGATATGGCTACACCTTC
many,TRBV7-3,-,TRBJ1-2,CASSTSGEDYGYTF,TGTGCCAGCAGCACCAGCGGGGAGGACTATGGCTACACCTTC
many,TRBV2,TRBD1,TRBJ2-7,CASSATGVRRYEQYF,TGTGCCAGCAGCGCGACAGGGGTCCGAAGGTACGAGCAGTACTTC
many,TRBV6-5,-,TRBJ2-7,CASSLRDPGGEQYF,TGTGCCAGCAGCCTTCGGGACCCAGGTGGCGAGCAGTACTTC
many,TRBV6-5,TRBD1,TRBJ1-2,CASSRGEGQGVYGYTF,TGTGCCAGCAGCCGCGGGGAGGGACAGGGGGTTTATGGCTACACCTTC
many,TRBV20-1,-,TRBJ2-7,CSARSEGVGYEQYF,TGCAGTGCTAGATCTGAGGGAGTAGGCTACGAGCAGTACTTC
many,TRBV6-1,TRBD1,TRBJ1-5,CASSTTGGGQPQHF,TGTGCCAGCAGCACGACAGGGGGGGGTCAGCCCCAGCATTTT
many,TRBV15,-,TRBJ2-1,CATALGHLDNEQFF,TGTGCCACCGCACTCGGACACCTAGACAATGAGCAGTTCTTC